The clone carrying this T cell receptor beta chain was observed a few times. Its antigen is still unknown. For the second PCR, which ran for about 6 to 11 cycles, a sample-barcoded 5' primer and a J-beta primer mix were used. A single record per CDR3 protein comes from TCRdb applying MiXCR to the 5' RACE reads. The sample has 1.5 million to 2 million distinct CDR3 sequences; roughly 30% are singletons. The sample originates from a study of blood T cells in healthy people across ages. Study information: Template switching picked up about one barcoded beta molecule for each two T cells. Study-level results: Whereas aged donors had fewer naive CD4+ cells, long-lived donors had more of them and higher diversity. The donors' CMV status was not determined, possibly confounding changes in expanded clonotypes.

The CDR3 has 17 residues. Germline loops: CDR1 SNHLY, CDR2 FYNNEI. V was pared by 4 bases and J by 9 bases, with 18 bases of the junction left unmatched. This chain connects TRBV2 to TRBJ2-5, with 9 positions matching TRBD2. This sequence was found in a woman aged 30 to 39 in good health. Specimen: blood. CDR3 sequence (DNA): TGTGCCAGCAGTGCGTGGCTAGCGGGGTCATACGTCGAGGCCCAGTACTTC. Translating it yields CASSAWLAGSYVEAQYF.